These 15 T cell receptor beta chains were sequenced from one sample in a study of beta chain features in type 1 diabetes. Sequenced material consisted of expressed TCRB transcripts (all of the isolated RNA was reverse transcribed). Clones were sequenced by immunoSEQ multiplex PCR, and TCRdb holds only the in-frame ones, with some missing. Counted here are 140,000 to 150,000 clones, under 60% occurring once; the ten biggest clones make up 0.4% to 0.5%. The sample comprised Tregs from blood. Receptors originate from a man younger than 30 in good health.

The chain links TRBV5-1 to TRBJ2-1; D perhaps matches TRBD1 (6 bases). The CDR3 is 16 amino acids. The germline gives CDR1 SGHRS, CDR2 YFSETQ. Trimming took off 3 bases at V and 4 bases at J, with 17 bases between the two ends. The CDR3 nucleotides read TGCGCCAGCAGCTCCCTAACAGGGCTATTATACAATGAGCAGTTCTTC. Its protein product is CASSSLTGLLYNEQFF.

Here the CDR3 DNA reads TGTGCCAGCAGTTTACTAGCGGTCTACAATGAGCAGTTCTTC. It codes for CASSLLAVYNEQFF. The rearrangement uses TRBV28 and TRBJ2-1, with 7 bases lining up with TRBD2. The CDR3 runs to 14 residues. The V gene end was trimmed by 2 bases and the J gene end by 3 bases; junction bases not matched to a gene: 1. Per germline, CDR1 MDHEN and CDR2 SYDVKM.

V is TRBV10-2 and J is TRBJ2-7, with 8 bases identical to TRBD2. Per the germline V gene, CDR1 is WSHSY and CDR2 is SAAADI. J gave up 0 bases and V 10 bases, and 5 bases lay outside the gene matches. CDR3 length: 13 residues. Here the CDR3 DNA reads TGCGCCACCCAGCGGGAGCTCTCCTACGAGCAGTACTTC. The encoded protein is CATQRELSYEQYF.

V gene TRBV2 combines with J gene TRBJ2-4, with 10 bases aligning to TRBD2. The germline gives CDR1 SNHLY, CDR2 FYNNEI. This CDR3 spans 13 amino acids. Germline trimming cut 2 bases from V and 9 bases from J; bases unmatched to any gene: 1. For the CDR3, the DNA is TGTGCCAGCAGTGAACAGCGGGGGGGCATTCAGTACTTC. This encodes CASSEQRGGIQYF.

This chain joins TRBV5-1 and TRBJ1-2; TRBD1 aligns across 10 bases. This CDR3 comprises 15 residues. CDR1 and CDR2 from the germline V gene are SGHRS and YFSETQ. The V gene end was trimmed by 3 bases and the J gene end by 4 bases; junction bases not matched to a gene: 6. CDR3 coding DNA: TGCGCCAGCAGCTCGACAGGGGGCCCGGGCTATGGCTACACCTTC. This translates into CASSSTGGPGYGYTF.

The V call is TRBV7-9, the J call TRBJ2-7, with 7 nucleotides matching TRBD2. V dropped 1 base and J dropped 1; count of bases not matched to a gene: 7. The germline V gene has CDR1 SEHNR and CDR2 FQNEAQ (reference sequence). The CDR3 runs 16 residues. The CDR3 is CASSLGASGFSYEQYF. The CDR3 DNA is TGTGCCAGCAGCTTAGGGGCTAGCGGCTTTTCCTACGAGCAGTACTTC. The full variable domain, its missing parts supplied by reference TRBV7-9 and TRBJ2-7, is DTGVSQNPRHKITKRGQNVTFRCDPISEHNRLYWYRQTLGQGPEFLTYFQNEAQLEKSRLLSDRFSAERPKGSFSTLEIQRTEQGDSAMYLCASSLGASGFSYEQYFGPGTRLTVT.

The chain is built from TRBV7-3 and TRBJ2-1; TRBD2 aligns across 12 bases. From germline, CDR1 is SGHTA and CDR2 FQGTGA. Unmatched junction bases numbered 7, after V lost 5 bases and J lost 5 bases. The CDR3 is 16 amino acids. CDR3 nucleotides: TGTGCCAGCAGCCCCATCGGACTAGCGGGGAACAATGAGCAGTTCTTC. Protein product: CASSPIGLAGNNEQFF.

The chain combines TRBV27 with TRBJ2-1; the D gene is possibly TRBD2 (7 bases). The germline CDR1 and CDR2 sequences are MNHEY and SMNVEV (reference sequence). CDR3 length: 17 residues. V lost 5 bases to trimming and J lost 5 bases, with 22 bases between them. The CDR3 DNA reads TGTGCCAGCAGTCAACTTCAGGGGAGGGTAAGGAACAATGAGCAGTTCTTC. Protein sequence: CASSQLQGRVRNNEQFF.

The chain's CDR3 is CASSSGTSGYEQYF. The DNA of the CDR3 is TGCGCCAGCAGCTCCGGGACTAGCGGCTACGAGCAGTACTTC. This chain uses TRBV5-1 with TRBJ2-7; 11 bases map to TRBD2. The germline gives CDR1 SGHRS, CDR2 YFSETQ. The CDR3 spans 14 residues. The junction had 2 bases not matched to a gene; V was cut back by 3 bases and J by 3 bases.

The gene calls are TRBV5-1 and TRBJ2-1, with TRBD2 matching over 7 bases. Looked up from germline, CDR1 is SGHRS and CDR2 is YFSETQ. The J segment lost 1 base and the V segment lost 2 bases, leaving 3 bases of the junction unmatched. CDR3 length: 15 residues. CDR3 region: CASSLPSGSYNEQFF. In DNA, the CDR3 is TGCGCCAGCAGCTTACCTAGCGGTTCCTACAATGAGCAGTTCTTC.

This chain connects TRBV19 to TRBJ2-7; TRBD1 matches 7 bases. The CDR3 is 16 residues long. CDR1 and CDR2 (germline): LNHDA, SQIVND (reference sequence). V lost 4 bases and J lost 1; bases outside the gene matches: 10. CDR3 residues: CASSRVWGQMSYEQYF. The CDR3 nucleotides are TGTGCCAGTAGTAGGGTCTGGGGACAGATGTCCTACGAGCAGTACTTC.

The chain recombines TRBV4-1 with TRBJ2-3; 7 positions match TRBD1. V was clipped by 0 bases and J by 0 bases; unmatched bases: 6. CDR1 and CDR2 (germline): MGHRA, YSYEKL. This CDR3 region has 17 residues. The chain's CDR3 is CASSQDSGTASTDTQYF. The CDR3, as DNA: TGCGCCAGCAGCCAAGATTCCGGGACAGCAAGCACAGATACGCAGTATTTT.

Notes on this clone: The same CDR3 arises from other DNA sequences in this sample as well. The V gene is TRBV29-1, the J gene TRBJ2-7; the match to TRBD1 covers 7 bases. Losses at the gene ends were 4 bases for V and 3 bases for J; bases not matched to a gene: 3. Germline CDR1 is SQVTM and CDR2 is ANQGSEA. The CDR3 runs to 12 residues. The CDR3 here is CSVGQGGYEQYF. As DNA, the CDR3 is TGCAGCGTTGGACAGGGTGGCTACGAGCAGTACTTC.

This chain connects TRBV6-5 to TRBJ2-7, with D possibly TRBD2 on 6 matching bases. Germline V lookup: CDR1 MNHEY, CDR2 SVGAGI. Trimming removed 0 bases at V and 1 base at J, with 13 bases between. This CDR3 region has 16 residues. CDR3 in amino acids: CASSYSAGTVSYEQYF. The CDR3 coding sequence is TGTGCCAGCAGTTACTCAGCCGGGACTGTATCCTACGAGCAGTACTTC.

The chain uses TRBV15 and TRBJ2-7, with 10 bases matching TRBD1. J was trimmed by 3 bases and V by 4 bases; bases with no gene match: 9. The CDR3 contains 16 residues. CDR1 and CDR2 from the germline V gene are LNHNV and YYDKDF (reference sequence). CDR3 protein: CATSKALRDRGYEQYF. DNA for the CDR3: TGTGCCACCAGCAAAGCCCTCCGGGACAGGGGCTACGAGCAGTACTTC.